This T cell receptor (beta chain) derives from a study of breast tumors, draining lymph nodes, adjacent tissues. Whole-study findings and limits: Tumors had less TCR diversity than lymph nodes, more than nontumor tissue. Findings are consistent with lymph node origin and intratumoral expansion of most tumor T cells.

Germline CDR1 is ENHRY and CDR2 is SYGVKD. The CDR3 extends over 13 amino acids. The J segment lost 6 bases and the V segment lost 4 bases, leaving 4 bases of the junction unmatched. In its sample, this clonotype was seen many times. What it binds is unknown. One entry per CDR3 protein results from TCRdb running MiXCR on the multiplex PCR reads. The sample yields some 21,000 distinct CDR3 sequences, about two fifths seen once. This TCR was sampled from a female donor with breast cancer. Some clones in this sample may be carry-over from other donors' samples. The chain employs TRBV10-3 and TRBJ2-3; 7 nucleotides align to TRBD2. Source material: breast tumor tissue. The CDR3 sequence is CAISVSGTDTQYF. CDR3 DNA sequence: TGTGCCATCAGTGTAAGCGGGACGGATACGCAGTATTTT.